The rows below give T cell receptor beta chains drawn from one sample of a study of primary melanoma T cells and metastatic recurrence. Assay used: immunoSEQ multiplex PCR; TCRdb lists only in-frame clones, some missing. Of around 1,500 clones listed, about 80% are singletons. Sequencing was performed on melanoma tumor tissue. The receptor source for this set is a human donor with melanoma. Each CDR3 is given with its conserved first and last residue. Each record gives: D gene, J gene, clone size, V gene, CDR3 DNA, CDR3 protein. D genes are given only for firm matches. Clone size is not always given. Where it is, it says once, few, many or a class for expanded clones.

D gene: .
J gene: TRBJ2-1
clone size: few
V gene: TRBV18
CDR3 DNA: TGTGCCAGCTCACCACCGACTCAAGAGCAGTTCTTC
CDR3 protein: CASSPPTQEQFF

D gene: .
J gene: TRBJ1-3
clone size: .
V gene: TRBV7-7
CDR3 DNA: TGTGCCAGCAGCCTGGAGATCTCTGGAAACACCATATATTTT
CDR3 protein: CASSLEISGNTIYF

D gene: TRBD2
J gene: TRBJ2-5
clone size: .
V gene: TRBV28
CDR3 DNA: TGTGCCAGCAGCTTAGCGGGACGAGAGACCCAGTACTTC
CDR3 protein: CASSLAGRETQYF

D gene: .
J gene: TRBJ1-4
clone size: once
V gene: TRBV18
CDR3 DNA: TGTGCCAGCTCTACCAACGTAGAGGAAAAACTGTTTTTT
CDR3 protein: CASSTNVEEKLFF

D gene: .
J gene: TRBJ1-1
clone size: .
V gene: TRBV10-2
CDR3 DNA: TGCGCCAGCCGCGAAACTTTTAACACTGAAGCTTTCTTT
CDR3 protein: CASRETFNTEAFF

D gene: .
J gene: TRBJ2-7
clone size: once
V gene: TRBV29-1
CDR3 DNA: TGCAGCGTCGCCGGGACACGAGCCTACGAGCAGTACTTC
CDR3 protein: CSVAGTRAYEQYF

D gene: .
J gene: TRBJ2-2
clone size: .
V gene: TRBV5-1
CDR3 DNA: TGCGCCAGCAGCTTAGTCACGGACCCCGAGGCCGGGGAGCTGTTTTTT
CDR3 protein: CASSLVTDPEAGELFF

D gene: .
J gene: TRBJ2-7
clone size: .
V gene: TRBV5-1
CDR3 DNA: TGCGCCAGCAGCTTGTCCATCACAGGGTTAGGCTACGAGCAGTACTTC
CDR3 protein: CASSLSITGLGYEQYF

D gene: .
J gene: TRBJ2-2
clone size: .
V gene: TRBV6-8
CDR3 DNA: TGTGCCAGCAAACACGGGACGAACACCGGGGAGCTGTTTTTT
CDR3 protein: CASKHGTNTGELFF

D gene: .
J gene: TRBJ2-5
clone size: .
V gene: TRBV11-3
CDR3 DNA: TGTGCCAGCAGCCCTGGGGATAGACGAACGACCCAGTACTTC
CDR3 protein: CASSPGDRRTTQYF

D gene: .
J gene: TRBJ2-3
clone size: .
V gene: TRBV11-3
CDR3 DNA: TGTGCCAGCAGTCCTAGTGGGGACACAGATACGCAGTATTTT
CDR3 protein: CASSPSGDTDTQYF

D gene: .
J gene: TRBJ1-1
clone size: .
V gene: TRBV30
CDR3 DNA: TGTGCCTGGAGGGTCGGGTTGAACACTGAAGCTTTCTTT
CDR3 protein: CAWRVGLNTEAFF

D gene: .
J gene: TRBJ1-2
clone size: .
V gene: TRBV1
CDR3 DNA: TGCGCCAGCAGCCAAGACGGTTATGGCTACACCTTC
CDR3 protein: CASSQDGYGYTF

D gene: TRBD1
J gene: TRBJ2-7
clone size: .
V gene: TRBV6-8
CDR3 DNA: TGTGCCAGCAGTTACTCGAGGGACAGTTTCGGCTCCTACGAGCAGTACTTC
CDR3 protein: CASSYSRDSFGSYEQYF

D gene: .
J gene: TRBJ1-1
clone size: few
V gene: TRBV18
CDR3 DNA: TGTGCCAGCTCATCCACGAACACTGAAGCTTTCTTT
CDR3 protein: CASSSTNTEAFF

D gene: .
J gene: TRBJ2-5
clone size: .
V gene: TRBV6-8
CDR3 DNA: TGTGCCAGCAGTTACTCAAGGAAGGGGGAGACCCAGTACTTC
CDR3 protein: CASSYSRKGETQYF

D gene: .
J gene: TRBJ1-2
clone size: .
V gene: TRBV6-8
CDR3 DNA: TGTGCCAGCAGTGTCAAGAGCTATGGCTACACCTTC
CDR3 protein: CASSVKSYGYTF

D gene: TRBD1
J gene: TRBJ2-6
clone size: .
V gene: TRBV6-8
CDR3 DNA: TGTGCCAGCAGGACCGGGACAGGGGGCTCTGGGGCCAACGTCCTGACTTTC
CDR3 protein: CASRTGTGGSGANVLTF

D gene: .
J gene: TRBJ1-1
clone size: .
V gene: TRBV12-1
CDR3 DNA: TGTGCCAGCAGCTGGGACAGGGGGCAAGCTGAAGCTTTCTTT
CDR3 protein: CASSWDRGQAEAFF

D gene: TRBD2
J gene: TRBJ2-7
clone size: .
V gene: TRBV18
CDR3 DNA: TGTGCCAGCTCACCCCGGACTAGCGGCTACGAGCAGTACTTC
CDR3 protein: CASSPRTSGYEQYF